These T cell receptor beta chains were read from a single sample in a study of shared clonotypes between healthy human individuals. Repertoires were generated with immunoSEQ multiplex PCR, while TCRdb's copy carries only in-frame clones and drops some. Among about 1.1 million clones listed, about 80% were seen once. Sample: memory CD4+ T cells from PBMCs. Every receptor here comes from a man between 18 and 29 years old in good health. Some clones in this sample may be carry-over from other donors' samples. CDR3s include the opening cysteine and the closing phenylalanine or tryptophan. The D gene is left open where the match is weak. The size entry is marked missing in some rows and otherwise reads once, few, many or a size class.

J	V	size	length	D	DNA	CDR3
TRBJ1-4	TRBV28	-	16	TRBD1	TGTGCCAGCAGCCGAAGGACAGGGGTTCTTCGGGAAAAACTGTTTTTT	CASSRRTGVLREKLFF
TRBJ1-1	TRBV7-9	-	12	-	TGTGCCAGCAGCTTGGAAAATACTGAAGCTTTCTTT	CASSLENTEAFF
TRBJ2-7	TRBV7-2	once	12	-	TGTGCCAGCAGCTGGCGGGCTTACGAGCAGTACTTC	CASSWRAYEQYF
TRBJ1-2	TRBV19	-	14	-	TGTGCCAGTAGTCTTTTGGACTCCCCCTATGGCTACACCTTC	CASSLLDSPYGYTF
TRBJ2-7	TRBV1	-	17	-	TGCACCAGCAGCCAAGAACAGGGCTCCCTTCCCTCCTACGAGCAGTACTTC	CTSSQEQGSLPSYEQYF
TRBJ1-2	TRBV5-4	-	14	TRBD1	TGTGCCAGCAGCTGGGGACAGGGGGCGAGCGGCTACACCTTC	CASSWGQGASGYTF
TRBJ2-3	TRBV5-1	-	14	-	TGCGCCAGCAGCTTGCCGCAGGGCACAGATACGCAGTATTTT	CASSLPQGTDTQYF
TRBJ2-1	TRBV7-2	-	16	TRBD2	TGTGCCAGCAGCTCCCGGACTAGCGGGATACACAATGAGCAGTTCTTC	CASSSRTSGIHNEQFF
TRBJ1-5	TRBV5-1	-	15	TRBD1	TGCGCCAGCAGCTTGGAGGGGGCCCTAAATCAGCCCCAGCATTTT	CASSLEGALNQPQHF
TRBJ2-3	TRBV19	-	14	TRBD1	TGTGCCAGTAGACGACAGGGGTTCACAGATACGCAGTATTTT	CASRRQGFTDTQYF
TRBJ2-5	TRBV9	-	15	TRBD2	TGTGCCAGCAGCGTCTCAGCGGGAGTGGTAGAGACCCAGTACTTC	CASSVSAGVVETQYF
TRBJ1-2	TRBV15	-	12	-	TGTGCCACCAGCAGAGAGGGATATGGCTACACCTTC	CATSREGYGYTF
TRBJ2-1	TRBV5-1	-	16	-	TGCGCCAGCAGCTTGGCCAGTTCAAGCTCCTACAATGAGCAGTTCTTC	CASSLASSSSYNEQFF
TRBJ2-7	TRBV29-1	-	13	-	TGCAGCGTGCGCCCGGACAATTCCTACGAGCAGTACTTC	CSVRPDNSYEQYF
TRBJ2-3	TRBV11-1	-	13	-	TGTGCCAGCAGCTCGGCCTCCACAGATACGCAGTATTTT	CASSSASTDTQYF
TRBJ1-3	TRBV28	-	17	-	TGTGCCAGCAGTTTTTTCGACGGACCAAACTCTGGAAACACCATATATTTT	CASSFFDGPNSGNTIYF
TRBJ2-1	TRBV12-5	-	19	TRBD2	TGTGCTAGTGGTTGGGTCGCATCGACTAGCGGACAAACATACAATGAGCAGTTCTTC	CASGWVASTSGQTYNEQFF
TRBJ2-1	TRBV10-3	-	15	-	TGTGCCATCAGTGAGCCGACTAGAAGGGGCAATGAGCAGTTCTTC	CAISEPTRRGNEQFF
TRBJ2-1	TRBV5-4	-	13	-	TGTGCCAGCAGCTTCGGGGCAAACAATGAGCAGTTCTTC	CASSFGANNEQFF
TRBJ2-7	TRBV5-1	-	15	-	TGCGCCAGCAGCTTGGAAGGGGTTCGGGGCTACGAGCAGTACTTC	CASSLEGVRGYEQYF
TRBJ1-2	TRBV29-1	-	17	TRBD1	TGCAGCGTTGGTCCTGGGGACAGCTTACGACAGAACTATGGCTACACCTTC	CSVGPGDSLRQNYGYTF
TRBJ1-5	TRBV27	-	16	-	TGTGCCAGCAGTTTCCAACAGGGCGGGAGCAATCAGCCCCAGCATTTT	CASSFQQGGSNQPQHF
TRBJ2-3	TRBV29-1	few	13	-	TGCAGCGCCCGGACGGGAAGCACAGATACGCAGTATTTT	CSARTGSTDTQYF
TRBJ2-3	TRBV28	-	12	-	TGTGCCAGCAGTCCTACTACAGATACGCAGTATTTT	CASSPTTDTQYF
TRBJ2-1	TRBV29-1	-	14	-	TGCAGCGTTGAGACCGTGCGGGCAAGAGATGAGCAGTTCTTC	CSVETVRARDEQFF
TRBJ1-3	TRBV5-1	-	17	-	TGCGCCAGCAGCTTGGCGACAGGTCGCGTCTCTGGAAACACCATATATTTT	CASSLATGRVSGNTIYF
TRBJ2-1	TRBV11-2	few	12	-	TGTGCCAGCAGCGAGGACGGGAATGAGCAGTTCTTC	CASSEDGNEQFF
TRBJ2-7	TRBV5-1	once	15	-	TGCGCCAGCAGCCCGGCGACAGGTTGGGAATACGAGCAGTACTTC	CASSPATGWEYEQYF
TRBJ1-3	TRBV11-2	once	15	-	TGTGCCAGCAGCGGGGGCACCTTCTCTGGAAACACCATATATTTT	CASSGGTFSGNTIYF
TRBJ2-3	TRBV2	many	16	TRBD2	TGTGCCAGCAGTGAAAGACTAGCGGGAAACACAGATACGCAGTATTTT	CASSERLAGNTDTQYF
TRBJ2-2	TRBV7-2	once	14	-	TGTGCCAGCAGCGACGGACTGACCACCGGGGAGCTGTTTTTT	CASSDGLTTGELFF
TRBJ2-7	TRBV5-1	-	13	TRBD1	TGCGCCAGCAGCTTGCAGGGGGTTTACGAGCAGTACTTC	CASSLQGVYEQYF
TRBJ2-7	TRBV28	-	14	TRBD2	TGTGCCAGCAGCCCTCCTGGACTAGCCTACGAGCAGTACTTC	CASSPPGLAYEQYF
TRBJ2-7	TRBV2	-	13	-	TGTGCCAGCAGCGACGGTCCCCGCTACGAGCAGTACTTC	CASSDGPRYEQYF
TRBJ2-1	TRBV5-1	-	13	-	TGCGCCAGCAGCTTGGTGCCCTCCAATGAGCAGTTCTTC	CASSLVPSNEQFF
TRBJ2-7	TRBV5-4	-	15	TRBD2	TGTGCCAGCAGCTTGGGCGGGAGAGGTAGGGGCGAGCAGTACTTC	CASSLGGRGRGEQYF
TRBJ2-3	TRBV7-2	-	14	-	TGTGCCAGCAGCTCCTCTCTGCTCACAGATACGCAGTATTTT	CASSSSLLTDTQYF
TRBJ2-1	TRBV7-3	few	15	-	TGTGCCAGCAGCTTAACTGGGCAACAGGGTAATGAGCAGTTCTTC	CASSLTGQQGNEQFF
TRBJ2-2	TRBV5-1	-	15	TRBD1	TGCGCCAGCAGCTCGGGACAGGGCAACACCGGGGAGCTGTTTTTT	CASSSGQGNTGELFF
TRBJ2-1	TRBV4-2	-	15	TRBD1	TGTGCCAGCACAGGGGGCGGGACGGTAGTGAATGAGCAGTTCTTC	CASTGGGTVVNEQFF
TRBJ2-7	TRBV5-1	-	14	TRBD1	TGCGCCAGCAGCTTACTACAGGGGAACTACGAGCAGTACTTC	CASSLLQGNYEQYF
TRBJ2-1	TRBV25-1	-	15	-	TGTGCCAGCAGTGGACCGCTAGCGACCTACAATGAGCAGTTCTTC	CASSGPLATYNEQFF
TRBJ1-2	TRBV5-1	once	13	TRBD1	TGCGCCAGCAGCATAAGGACAGGTTATGGCTACACCTTC	CASSIRTGYGYTF
TRBJ1-1	TRBV6-1	-	16	-	TGTGCCAGCAGTGTGACCACTGGACAGACGAACACTGAAGCTTTCTTT	CASSVTTGQTNTEAFF
TRBJ2-7	TRBV6-1	-	14	TRBD2	TGTGCCAGCAGTCCCTTGGGGGGGTATCTTGAGCAGTACTTC	CASSPLGGYLEQYF
TRBJ1-1	TRBV7-9	-	16	-	TGTGCCAGCAGCTTAGCAGGGAACGCGGCGACCACTGAAGCTTTCTTT	CASSLAGNAATTEAFF